This T cell receptor (beta chain) is drawn from a study of T cells in Graves' hyperthyroidism and ophthalmopathy. This clonotype was observed many times. The CDR3 length is 14 residues. Germline trimming cut 5 bases from V and 5 bases from J; bases unmatched to any gene: 5. Germline V CDR1 and CDR2: MDHEN, SYDVKM. Amplified regions were TCR beta CDR3 sequences from RNA transcripts. HTBI primers were used for first-round RT-PCR of the TCR CDR3. Each CDR3 protein gets one entry after TCRdb re-called the multiplex PCR reads with MiXCR. The sample lists around 620,000 distinct CDR3 sequences; more than 13% were seen once.

The V call is TRBV28, the J call TRBJ2-5, with 10 bases aligning to TRBD2. Sequencing was performed on blood. The TCR originated in a woman aged 18-30 years with Graves' ophthalmopathy. This CDR3 is CASSASGRAETQYF. The CDR3 nucleotides read TGTGCCAGCAGTGCCAGCGGGAGGGCGGAGACCCAGTACTTC.